This TCR beta chain was recorded in a study of T cells of healthy individuals. This clonotype was counted many times. TCRdb itself ran the 5' RACE reads through MiXCR, one entry per CDR3 protein. This table has some 39,000 distinct CDR3 sequences, about 4.2% appearing once. V was trimmed by 9 bases and J by 3 bases, leaving 12 bases between them. CDR3 length: 13 residues. In germline, CDR1 is KGHDR, CDR2 SFDVKD. The gene calls are TRBV24-1 and TRBJ2-3; D is perhaps TRBD2 (5 bases). This clonotype was sampled from a human donor in good health. CDR3 residues: CATGLALTDTQYF. CDR3 in DNA: TGTGCCACCGGGCTAGCCTTGACAGATACGCAGTATTTT.